This paragraph reports one T cell receptor (beta chain). Ophthalmopathy in the patients scored at least 3 on Clinical Activity Score and at least 4 on NOSPECS grade, lasting under 3 months. Fresh peripheral blood, around 10 ml, yielded the PBMCs. These data belong to a study of T cells in Graves' hyperthyroidism and ophthalmopathy. Amplified TCR beta CDR3 regions came from RNA transcripts. Primed by the HTBI set, a first-round RT-PCR was run on the TCR CDR3. TCRdb fed the multiplex PCR reads into MiXCR, producing one record per CDR3 protein. The sample yields hundreds of thousands of distinct CDR3 sequences, roughly 25% seen once. The CDR3 totals 15 residues. Germline V gene sequence: CDR1 DFQATT, CDR2 SNEGSKA (reference sequence). V gave up 6 bases and J gave up 3 bases; unmatched junction bases: 11.

This sequence originates from a woman aged 25 to 39 with Graves' ophthalmopathy. Sample: blood. V and J are TRBV20-1 and TRBJ1-5, with 7 bases lining up with TRBD1. Here the CDR3 reads CSAPAAGTVNQPQHF. CDR3 coding DNA: TGCAGTGCGCCCGCGGCGGGGACAGTCAATCAGCCCCAGCATTTT.